The 3 T cell receptor beta chains presented below share a single source sample, sequenced in a study of post-analysis software for immune sequencing data. These receptors are not linked to any known antigen. Every TCR beta cDNA library bore unique molecular identifiers. TCRdb re-called the PCR reads through MiXCR, storing one row per CDR3 protein. Here the sample spans approximately 690,000 distinct CDR3 sequences, about 60% being singletons. Whole-study findings and limits: Controls showed lower frequencies than patients for roughly 5 TRBV segments, and TRBV5-6, TRBV5-1 and TRBV20-1 were among these.

Sequenced sample: blood. These receptors all stem from a girl aged 2 to 9 with multiple sclerosis.

The V call is TRBV29-1, the J call TRBJ2-3; D gene uncertain. Deletions cut 6 bases from V and 1 base from J, with 20 bases between. This CDR3 has 16 amino acids. Looked up from germline, CDR1 is SQVTM and CDR2 is ANQGSEA. The CDR3 loop reads CSVVPQVLRGTDTQYF. In DNA, the CDR3 is TGCAGCGTCGTCCCCCAAGTCCTACGCGGCACAGATACGCAGTATTTT.

The J gene is TRBJ2-3, the V gene TRBV6-2 or TRBV6-3, with 7 bases that match TRBD2. CDR1 and CDR2 from the germline V gene are MNHEY and SVGEGT. CDR3 size: 15 residues. With 8 bases clipped from V and 1 base from J, the junction kept 9 bases outside the gene matches. The DNA of the CDR3 is TGTGCCAGCGCCGAAAGAGCGGGGCGCACAGATACGCAGTATTTT. Protein sequence: CASAERAGRTDTQYF.

This rearrangement joins TRBV20-1 to TRBJ2-1, with D unclear. V gave up 3 bases and J gave up 12 bases, with 12 bases separating them. CDR3 size: 11 residues. The V gene's germline CDR1 is DFQATT and CDR2 SNEGSKA (reference sequence). The CDR3 DNA sequence: TGCAGTGCTAGCGAGGAGACTGGGCAGTTCTTC. Residues: CSASEETGQFF.